This T cell receptor (beta chain) emerged from a study of T cell responses to AZD1222 COVID-19 vaccine. Whole-study results and caveats: Spike-wide coverage was observed for vaccine-associated CD4 TCRs, with dominant responses at 160-218 and 743-854.

The assay was immunoSEQ multiplex PCR, and TCRdb's table has in-frame clones only and misses some. Of about 110,000 clones listed, around 87% are singletons. A word on this clone: Its specificity is unknown.

Trimming cost V 4 bases and J 0 bases; bases outside gene matches: 4. The germline V gene encodes CDR1 KGHSH and CDR2 LQKENI. This CDR3 is 15 amino acids long. The source material was peripheral blood, sampled 28 days after the second AZD1222 dose. This chain connects TRBV18 to TRBJ2-3; 7 positions agree with TRBD1. The sequence derives from an adult who received the AZD1222 COVID-19 vaccine. As DNA, the CDR3 is TGTGCCAGCTCACAACAGGGGACCAGCACAGATACGCAGTATTTT. This gives the protein CASSQQGTSTDTQYF.